Included here is one TCR beta chain sequence, with context. The target antigen is unknown. The data derive from a study of PD-1 blockade in classical Hodgkin lymphoma. Clones were sequenced by immunoSEQ multiplex PCR, and TCRdb holds only the in-frame ones, with some missing. This sample carries 96,000 or so clones, roughly 91% of them seen once, and the ten largest clones take just under 2%. V lost 0 bases and J lost 5, with 13 bases in between. Germline CDR1 MNHEY, CDR2 SVGAGI. The CDR3 length is 15 residues. Time point reported: cycle 4 day 1 (C4D1), after more than five weeks of nivolumab. The patients all showed relapse after autologous stem cell transplantation, while their brentuximab vedotin exposure varied. Study-wide results and limits: Exclusion was the outcome for patients who began nivolumab under 1 year after ASCT. Significantly greater TCR diversity emerged by C4D1 in CD4+ cells but not CD8+ cells.

The sequencing here drew on peripheral blood mononuclear cells (PBMCs), taken before the fourth cycle of nivolumab. V gene TRBV6-5 combines with J gene TRBJ1-1; D may be TRBD1 (5 bases). This clonotype originated in a human donor with classical Hodgkin lymphoma. The CDR3 loop is CASSYSNTGGTEAFF. CDR3 in DNA: TGTGCCAGCAGTTACTCGAACACGGGGGGGACTGAAGCTTTCTTT.